The 3 T cell receptor beta chains given below trace back to one sample, sequenced in a study of blood T cell repertoires in COVID-19. Some clones are missing from TCRdb's copy, which holds only in-frame ones; the method was immunoSEQ multiplex PCR. The table lists around 200,000 clones, 70% to 90% of them singletons. The sequencing input was peripheral blood. All receptors derive from a human donor with active or convalescent COVID-19. The donor label of this sample is uncertain.

The V call is TRBV19, the J call TRBJ1-1; 8 positions match TRBD1. Per germline, CDR1 LNHDA and CDR2 SQIVND (reference sequence). J lost 5 bases, V lost 8 bases, and 4 bases had no gene match. The length of the CDR3 is 12 residues. CDR3 amino acids: CASAGGWTEAFF. As DNA, the CDR3 is TGTGCCAGTGCAGGGGGCTGGACTGAAGCTTTCTTT.

This clone came up a few times. The chain is built from TRBV19 and TRBJ1-1, with TRBD1 matching 7 bases. Per the germline V gene, CDR1 is LNHDA and CDR2 is SQIVND (reference sequence). V shed 4 bases and J 4 bases; nucleotides not matched to a gene: 9. This CDR3 has 15 residues. CDR3 sequence (DNA): TGTGCCAGTAGTAGATCGACAGGGATATTCACTGAAGCTTTCTTT. Residues: CASSRSTGIFTEAFF.

The rearrangement links TRBV4-1 to TRBJ2-4; 9 bases are a match to TRBD1. The length of the CDR3 is 15 residues. V gave up 0 bases and J gave up 9 bases; unmatched junction bases: 6. The germline V gene has CDR1 MGHRA and CDR2 YSYEKL. The CDR3 region has the DNA TGCGCCAGCAGCCAAGATTGGGACAGGGCTGCCATTCAGTACTTC. It specifies CASSQDWDRAAIQYF.